Listed below are T cell receptor beta chains from one sample, sequenced in a study of response to subunit inactivated influenza vaccine. TCRdb itself ran the RT-PCR reads through MiXCR, one entry per CDR3 protein. The data contain approximately 500,000 distinct CDR3 sequences, approximately 20% of them singletons. The data also belong to a second study, concerning T cells expressing NK-cell markers.

The specimen comprised CD4+ T cells sorted from PBMCs, sampled about 13 days after vaccination. The source is a man aged 45 to 65 who received an inactivated influenza vaccine. CDR3s include the opening cysteine and the closing phenylalanine or tryptophan. Each record gives: V gene, J gene, clone size, D gene, CDR3 length, CDR3 DNA, CDR3 protein. D genes are given only for firm matches. Clone size, where shown, is once, few, many, or a class for clones that have expanded.

TRBV20-1	TRBJ1-1	few	.	10	TGCAGTGCTCAGGACAGAGAAGCTTTCTTT	CSAQDREAFF
TRBV7-2	TRBJ2-2	few	.	14	TGTGCCAGCAGCCCCGTACGGGGGTCCGGGGAGCTGTTTTTT	CASSPVRGSGELFF
TRBV5-1	TRBJ1-2	few	TRBD1	13	TGCGCCAGCAGCCCCGACAGGGTAGAAGGCTACACCTTC	CASSPDRVEGYTF
TRBV27	TRBJ2-5	.	.	11	TGTGCCAGCAAAATCTTGGAGACCCAGTACTTC	CASKILETQYF
TRBV5-1	TRBJ1-2	many	TRBD1	14	TGCGCCAGCAGCGTGACAGGGTTGGACTATGGCTACACCTTC	CASSVTGLDYGYTF
TRBV12-5	TRBJ2-1	few	.	17	TGTGCTAGTGGTTTGGTAATCGGAGCTAACGGGTACAATGAGCAGTTCTTC	CASGLVIGANGYNEQFF
TRBV7-2	TRBJ1-2	many	.	16	TGTGCCAGCAGCCTCCAACGGGTGGTATCTAACTATGGCTACACCTTC	CASSLQRVVSNYGYTF
TRBV5-6	TRBJ2-3	.	.	16	TGTGCCAGCAGCTTTTTCGTCAGGGGTAAAACAGATACGCAGTATTTT	CASSFFVRGKTDTQYF
TRBV18	TRBJ2-5	.	.	16	TGTGCCAGCTCACCCCCTAATCAGGGGTACCAAGAGACCCAGTACTTC	CASSPPNQGYQETQYF
TRBV12-3/TRBV12-4	TRBJ2-3	few	TRBD2	16	TGTGCCAGCAGTCTAGCGGGGGGGCCTGGGGAAGATACGCAGTATTTT	CASSLAGGPGEDTQYF
TRBV18	TRBJ2-2	.	.	14	TGTGCCAGCTCACCCCCGTCACGCACCGGGGAGCTGTTTTTT	CASSPPSRTGELFF
TRBV13	TRBJ2-4	few	TRBD2	15	TGTGCCAGCAGCCCGGGGGGACTACTAAAAAACATTCAGTACTTC	CASSPGGLLKNIQYF
TRBV5-1	TRBJ2-5	.	TRBD2	14	TGCGCCAGCAGCTTGCGCGTGGGAGGGGAGACCCAGTACTTC	CASSLRVGGETQYF
TRBV2	TRBJ2-1	few	TRBD2	13	TGTGCCAGCAGTGATCTAGCGGGGGGCAAGCAGTTCTTC	CASSDLAGGKQFF
TRBV5-1	TRBJ2-2	.	.	15	TGCGCCAGCACAAGCGGACTGACGAACACCGGGGAGCTGTTTTTT	CASTSGLTNTGELFF
TRBV12-3/TRBV12-4	TRBJ2-7	.	.	14	TGTGCCAGCAGTTTGGGCGGGGACGTATACGAGCAGTACTTC	CASSLGGDVYEQYF
TRBV29-1	TRBJ2-3	.	.	14	TGCAGCGCCAGGGACTCTATGGGGTCAGATACGCAGTATTTT	CSARDSMGSDTQYF
TRBV11-2	TRBJ2-1	few	TRBD2	17	TGTGCCAGCAGCGGCCAACCGGGACTAGCGGGAGTCAATGAGCAGTTCTTC	CASSGQPGLAGVNEQFF
TRBV15	TRBJ2-5	.	.	15	TGTGCCACCAGCAGAGGCATAACCGCACAAGAGACCCAGTACTTC	CATSRGITAQETQYF
TRBV13	TRBJ2-3	.	TRBD1	15	TGTGCCAGCAGCCTCCGACAGGGGAAGACAGATACGCAGTATTTT	CASSLRQGKTDTQYF
TRBV5-1	TRBJ1-1	few	.	14	TGCGCCAGCAGCCTCCGTGGGGGGCCCACTGAAGCTTTCTTT	CASSLRGGPTEAFF
TRBV20-1	TRBJ1-6	few	TRBD1	13	TGCAGTGCTAAATGGGACAGCAATTCACCCCTCCACTTT	CSAKWDSNSPLHF
TRBV6-1	TRBJ2-2	.	TRBD2	18	TGTGCCAGCAGCCCATTCCTAGCGGGGGGGCAATTGGGCGGGGAGCTGTTTTTT	CASSPFLAGGQLGGELFF
TRBV3-1	TRBJ2-7	.	.	14	TGTGCCAGCAGCCAAGTAGGGAGTAGGCGCGAGCAGTACTTC	CASSQVGSRREQYF
TRBV7-2	TRBJ2-1	.	.	14	TGTGCCAGCAGCCCCAGACTGACATCTCCCGAGCAGTTCTTC	CASSPRLTSPEQFF
TRBV5-6	TRBJ2-7	.	.	15	TGTGCCAGCCACATCCTCCGGGAAAGCTCCTACGAGCAGTACTTC	CASHILRESSYEQYF
TRBV5-1	TRBJ2-7	.	.	13	TGCGCCAGCACAAGGGCAGGCACCTACGAGCAGTACTTC	CASTRAGTYEQYF
TRBV29-1	TRBJ2-7	.	.	14	TGCAGCGTAAAACCGGGACACCAGGGATACGAGCAGTACTTC	CSVKPGHQGYEQYF
TRBV6-1	TRBJ1-1	.	.	14	TGTGCCTCAGTCCCCGGGACAATGAACACTGAAGCTTTCTTT	CASVPGTMNTEAFF